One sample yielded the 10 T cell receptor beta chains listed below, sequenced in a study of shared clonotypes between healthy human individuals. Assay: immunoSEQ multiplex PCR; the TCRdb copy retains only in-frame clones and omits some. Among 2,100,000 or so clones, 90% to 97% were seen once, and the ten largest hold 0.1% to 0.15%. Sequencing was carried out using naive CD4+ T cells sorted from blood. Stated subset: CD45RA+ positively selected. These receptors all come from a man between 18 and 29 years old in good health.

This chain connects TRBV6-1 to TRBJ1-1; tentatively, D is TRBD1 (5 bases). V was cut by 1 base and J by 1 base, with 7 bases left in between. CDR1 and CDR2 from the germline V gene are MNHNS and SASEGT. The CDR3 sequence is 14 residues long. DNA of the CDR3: TGTGCCAGCAGTGAAGGGGACGCGAACACTGAAGCTTTCTTT. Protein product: CASSEGDANTEAFF.

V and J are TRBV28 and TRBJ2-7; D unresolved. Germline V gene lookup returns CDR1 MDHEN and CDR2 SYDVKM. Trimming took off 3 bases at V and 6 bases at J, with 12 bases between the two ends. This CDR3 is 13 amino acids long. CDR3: CASSFRLASEQYF. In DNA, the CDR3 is TGTGCCAGCAGTTTCCGCTTAGCCAGCGAGCAGTACTTC.

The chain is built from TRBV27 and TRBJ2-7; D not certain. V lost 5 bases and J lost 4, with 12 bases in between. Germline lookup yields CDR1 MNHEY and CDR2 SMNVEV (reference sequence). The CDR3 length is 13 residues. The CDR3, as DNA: TGTGCCAGCAGTAGATCCAGGTTGTACGAGCAGTACTTC. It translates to CASSRSRLYEQYF.

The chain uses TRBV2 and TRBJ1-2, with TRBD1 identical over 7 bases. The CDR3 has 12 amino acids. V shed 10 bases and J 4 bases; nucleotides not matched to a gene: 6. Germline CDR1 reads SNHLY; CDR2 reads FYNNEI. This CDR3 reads CATQGTVYGYTF. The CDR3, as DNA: TGTGCCACCCAAGGGACAGTCTATGGCTACACCTTC.

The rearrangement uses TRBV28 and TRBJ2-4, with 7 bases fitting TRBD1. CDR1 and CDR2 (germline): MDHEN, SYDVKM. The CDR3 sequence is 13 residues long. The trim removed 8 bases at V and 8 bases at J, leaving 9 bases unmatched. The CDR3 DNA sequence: TGTGCCAGCCGCGACAGGGTTAAGGACATTCAGTACTTC. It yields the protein CASRDRVKDIQYF.

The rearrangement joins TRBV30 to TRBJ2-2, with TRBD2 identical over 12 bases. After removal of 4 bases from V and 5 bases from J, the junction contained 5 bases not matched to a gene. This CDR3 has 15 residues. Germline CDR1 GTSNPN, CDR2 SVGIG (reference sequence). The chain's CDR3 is CAWTPTSGRTGELFF. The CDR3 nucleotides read TGTGCCTGGACTCCGACTAGCGGGAGAACCGGGGAGCTGTTTTTT.

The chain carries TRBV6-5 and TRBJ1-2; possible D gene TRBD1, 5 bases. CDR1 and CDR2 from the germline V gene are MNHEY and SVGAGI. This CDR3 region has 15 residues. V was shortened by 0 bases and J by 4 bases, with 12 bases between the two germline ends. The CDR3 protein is CASSYSRTGPYGYTF. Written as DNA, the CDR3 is TGTGCCAGCAGTTACTCCCGCACAGGTCCCTATGGCTACACCTTC.

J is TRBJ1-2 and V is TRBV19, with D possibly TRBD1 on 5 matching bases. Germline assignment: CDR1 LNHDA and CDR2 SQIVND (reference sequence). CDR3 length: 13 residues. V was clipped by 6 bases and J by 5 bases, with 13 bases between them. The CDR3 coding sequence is TGTGCCAGTAGCATGGGACCACCTTATGGCTACACCTTC. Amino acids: CASSMGPPYGYTF. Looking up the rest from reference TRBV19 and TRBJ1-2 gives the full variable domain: DGGITQSPKYLFRKEGQNVTLSCEQNLNHDAMYWYRQDPGQGLRLIYYSQIVNDFQKGDIAEGYSVSREKKESFPLTVTSAQKNPTAFYLCASSMGPPYGYTFGSGTRLTVV.

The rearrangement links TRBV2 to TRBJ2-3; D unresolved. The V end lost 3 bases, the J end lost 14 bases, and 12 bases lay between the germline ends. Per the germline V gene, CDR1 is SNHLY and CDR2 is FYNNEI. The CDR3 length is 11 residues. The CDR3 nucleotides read TGTGCCAGCAGTGACACTGGAGTGTTGTATTTT. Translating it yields CASSDTGVLYF. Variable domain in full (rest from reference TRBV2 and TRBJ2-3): EPEVTQTPSHQVTQMGQEVILRCVPISNHLYFYWYRQILGQKVEFLVSFYNNEISEKSEIFDDQFSVERPDGSNFTLKIRSTKLEDSAMYFCASSDTGVLYFGPGTRLTVL.

CDR3 amino acids: CASSLGWQGLDNSPLHF. In DNA form, the CDR3 reads TGTGCCAGCAGCTTAGGTTGGCAGGGCTTAGATAATTCACCCCTCCACTTT. This rearrangement joins TRBV7-9 to TRBJ1-6; perhaps TRBD1 as D (5 bases). The germline V and J ends were trimmed by 1 base and 5 bases, with 15 bases remaining between them. Per germline, CDR1 SEHNR and CDR2 FQNEAQ (reference sequence). The CDR3 runs 17 residues.